One and the same sample provided the 11 T cell receptor beta chains below, sequenced in a study of OX40 agonist ivuxolimab in advanced cancers. The library was generated by the immunoSEQ multiplex PCR assay. The table comes from immuneACCESS by way of TCRdb, which keeps in-frame sequences with V and J called. Part of the clones is missing from these tables; in studies checked, under half for an unresolved V gene and the rest for unknown reasons. The sample table contains about 100,000 clones; only one count was recorded for over 75% of them. The ten top clones hold about 0.29% of the sample. The sample in question was CD4+ or CD8+ T cells sorted from blood, obtained in a trial of the OX40 agonist ivuxolimab. Receptors were obtained from an adult with an advanced solid tumor such as melanoma, head and neck, liver or kidney cancer.

The chain couples TRBV5-4 to TRBJ2-5, with 13 bases that match TRBD2. Germline lookup yields CDR1 SGHNT and CDR2 YYREEE (reference sequence). The V segment lost 9 bases and the J segment 5 bases; nucleotides outside the gene matches: 7. This CDR3 is 14 amino acids long. The CDR3 region has the DNA TGTGCCACTGGGAGGACTAGCGGGAGTGAGACCCAGTACTTC. Encoded protein: CATGRTSGSETQYF.

This sequence joins TRBV4-3 and TRBJ2-1; 7 bases agree with TRBD1. This CDR3 is 13 amino acids long. The V and J ends lost 3 bases and 10 bases, in that order; junction bases with no gene match: 6. Looked up from germline, CDR1 is LGHNA and CDR2 is YSLEER. The CDR3: CASSQAGGYEQFF. CDR3 nucleotide sequence: TGCGCCAGCAGCCAGGCAGGGGGATACGAGCAGTTCTTC.

The V gene is TRBV11-3, the J gene TRBJ2-7, with TRBD1 matching over 7 bases. V gave up 4 bases and J gave up 1 base; unmatched junction bases: 10. The germline V gene has CDR1 SGHNT and CDR2 YENEEA. The CDR3 extends over 16 amino acids. As DNA, the CDR3 is TGTGCCAGCAGCTCGGACAGGTCCGCTGCGTCCTACGAGCAGTACTTC. Translation: CASSSDRSAASYEQYF.

The chain joins TRBV10-1 to TRBJ1-1; 11 positions match TRBD1. The CDR3 runs 14 residues. V dropped 9 bases and J dropped 6; count of bases not matched to a gene: 9. In germline, CDR1 is WNHNN, CDR2 SYGVQD (reference sequence). CDR3 sequence (DNA): TGCGCCAGGAGGACAGGGGGCGAGAGTTCTGAAGCTTTCTTT. Translated, it gives CARRTGGESSEAFF.

The chain combines TRBV9 with TRBJ2-1, with 11 bases lining up with TRBD1. The CDR3 runs 15 residues. J was trimmed by 4 bases and V by 4 bases; bases with no gene match: 4. Germline values: CDR1 SGDLS, CDR2 YYNGEE. The CDR3 loop is CASSTGQGAYNEQFF. The CDR3 DNA reads TGTGCCAGCAGCACTGGACAGGGGGCTTACAATGAGCAGTTCTTC.

V gene TRBV5-1 combines with J gene TRBJ1-1, with D perhaps TRBD1 (5 bases). The CDR3 runs to 15 residues. The V end lost 2 bases, the J end lost 5 bases, and 16 bases lay between the germline ends. Germline V gene sequence: CDR1 SGHRS, CDR2 YFSETQ. Here the CDR3 DNA reads TGCGCCAGCAGCTTAGGGACCGCCGGGGGGACTGAAGCTTTCTTT. It is translated as CASSLGTAGGTEAFF. The full variable domain, its missing parts supplied by reference TRBV5-1 and TRBJ1-1, is KAGVTQTPRYLIKTRGQQVTLSCSPISGHRSVSWYQQTPGQGLQFLFEYFSETQRNKGNFPGRFSGRQFSNSRSEMNVSTLELGDSALYLCASSLGTAGGTEAFFGQGTRLTVV.

This chain uses TRBV5-1 with TRBJ1-3, with D hard to call. The germline V gene has CDR1 SGHRS and CDR2 YFSETQ. The germline V and J ends were trimmed by 0 bases and 0 bases, with 7 bases remaining between them. There are 15 residues in the CDR3. The CDR3 DNA is TGCGCCAGCAGCTTGGATGGAGGCTCTGGAAACACCATATATTTT. Amino acids: CASSLDGGSGNTIYF. Based on the CDR3 plus reference TRBV5-1 and TRBJ1-3, the full variable domain is KAGVTQTPRYLIKTRGQQVTLSCSPISGHRSVSWYQQTPGQGLQFLFEYFSETQRNKGNFPGRFSGRQFSNSRSEMNVSTLELGDSALYLCASSLDGGSGNTIYFGEGSWLTVV.

The chain uses TRBV28 and TRBJ1-2; D not resolved. The CDR3 runs to 15 residues. V lost 2 bases, J lost 2 bases, and 12 bases lay in between. Looked up from germline, CDR1 is MDHEN and CDR2 is SYDVKM. The CDR3 reads CASSLIGRTNYGYTF. CDR3 nucleotide sequence: TGTGCCAGCAGTTTAATAGGGAGAACAAACTATGGCTACACCTTC.

V gene TRBV14 combines with J gene TRBJ2-7, with D unresolved. Deletions cut 2 bases from V and 1 base from J, with 0 bases between. Germline loops: CDR1 SGHDN, CDR2 FVKESK. CDR3 length equals 11 residues. CDR3 nucleotides: TGTGCCAGCAGCCAATCCTACGAGCAGTACTTC. Its protein product is CASSQSYEQYF.

A single count supports this clone. The gene calls are TRBV7-2 and TRBJ2-7; 8 bases map to TRBD2. The CDR3 has 15 residues. J was trimmed by 5 bases and V by 5 bases; bases with no gene match: 11. Germline V gene lookup returns CDR1 SGHTA and CDR2 FQGNSA. The CDR3 DNA follows: TGTGCCAGCAGCCTAGTCGGCGGGAGGTTCGACGAGCAGTACTTC. It specifies CASSLVGGRFDEQYF.

The chain links TRBV5-6 to TRBJ1-4; 8 positions match TRBD1. J lost 2 bases, V lost 2 bases, and 8 bases had no gene match. The CDR3 runs to 17 residues. Per germline, CDR1 SGHDT and CDR2 YYEEEE. CDR3 residues: CASSFAGGGRTNEKLFF. The CDR3 nucleotides are TGTGCCAGCAGCTTTGCAGGGGGCGGGCGGACTAATGAAAAACTGTTTTTT.